This T cell receptor beta chain is from a study of shared clonotypes between healthy human individuals. Germline assignment: CDR1 SGHRS and CDR2 YFSETQ. V lost 7 bases and J lost 9; bases outside the gene matches: 11. The CDR3 extends over 14 amino acids. For sorted subsets, about 200 ng DNA per replicate equaled approximately 30,000 T cell genomes. Sequencing was performed with immunoSEQ multiplex PCR; in TCRdb, only in-frame clones are kept and a portion is missing. The top ten clones hold roughly 0.13% of a sample with 2 million to 2.5 million clones, around 95% of them seen once. Every one of the donors was a Caucasian adult that lived in Nashville, Tennessee.

V usage is TRBV5-1 and J usage is TRBJ2-2, with 8 bases lining up with TRBD1. The origin of this receptor is a man between 18 and 35 years old in good health. The sample was naive CD4+ T cells sorted from blood. Subset given: CD45RA+ positively selected. DNA of the CDR3: TGCGCCAGCTACCTGGACAGGGTAAGTCGGGAGCTGTTTTTT. Translated, it gives CASYLDRVSRELFF.